A single T cell receptor (delta chain) is shown here with its context. Its cognate antigen has yet to be identified. This DNA's translation and the protein TCRdb lists, from a much larger clone, do not match at residue 4, likely due to a read error; the protein shown is translated from the DNA. For bulk TCR repertoire analysis, Vgamma9/Vdelta2+ and Vdelta2-negative gammadelta T cell populations were flow-sorted out of peripheral blood mononuclear cells. The library was prepared using multiplex PCR. The sample was run on an Illumina MiSeq. Each sorted gammadelta T cell sample was sequenced for both the TCR gamma (TRG) and TCR delta (TRD) chains. From the authors' description of their analysis: Clonotype tree plots, accumulated frequency of the top 20 clonotypes, diversity index (DI) and D75 metrics were included in the repertoire analyses. TCRdb recomputed clones from the public reads with CATT; identical DNA rows were then combined. The authors' filters were not applied to this entry. The sample table holds 75,000 to 95,000 delta-chain clones, of which 0.85% to 1% were seen once. The ten largest make up roughly 9.9% of the sample.

The data were obtained in a study of γδ T cells in repeated Plasmodium falciparum infection (dated by TCRdb to about 2021). Context from the whole study: Malian children exposed to intense seasonal malaria transmission were enrolled in the natural-infection arm and compared with Australian children matched for age and gender. Four controlled human malaria infections were administered to several malaria-naive U.S. adults over around 600 days by bites from P. falciparum NF54-infected Anopheles stephensi mosquitoes. Samples from controlled-infection subjects were taken at baseline, just before selected infections, and 21 days after each infection. Malian gammadelta TCR repertoires were analysed cross-sectionally during no-transmission periods and were analysed longitudinally across acute febrile malaria episodes. The study examined how repeated Plasmodium falciparum infection shapes the human gammadelta T cell repertoire, using natural infection in Mali and controlled human malaria infection.

Via the germline V gene, CDR1 is GEAIGNYY and CDR2 EKD. From the cysteine through the phenylalanine, the CDR3 covers 18 amino acids. The CDR3 DNA has 54 bases and is translated from base 1. Broader findings and caveats from the paper: Generalizability was limited because the Malian cohort came from a small rural village made up predominantly of one ethnic group. Repeated controlled infections appeared to drive waves of new clonotype selection in Vdelta2-negative, largely Vdelta1+, gammadelta TCR repertoires. The controlled-infection cohort was small, limiting analysis of inter-individual variability in gammadelta T cell responses. Vdelta2-negative gammadelta TCR repertoires from Malian children appeared more clonally expanded, less diverse and less shared than those of Australian children. Across time and infection, the Vgamma9/Vdelta2+ TCR repertoires showed a highly stable polyclonal makeup, with many TCRgamma sequences overlapping between individuals.

The V and J segments used are TRDV2 and TRDJ3; TRDD3 agrees with 8 junctional bases. TCRdb lists no J gene, so it was determined here by aligning the DNA to germline. The clonotype was recovered from a pool of human donors (malaria-infected and uninfected, not separated). Material for sequencing was gamma-delta T cells from blood. Here the CDR3 is given as CACGTIGGYSWDTRQMFF. In nucleotides, the sequence is TGTGCCTGTGGCACCATCGGGGGATACTCCTGGGACACCCGACAGATGTTTTTC.